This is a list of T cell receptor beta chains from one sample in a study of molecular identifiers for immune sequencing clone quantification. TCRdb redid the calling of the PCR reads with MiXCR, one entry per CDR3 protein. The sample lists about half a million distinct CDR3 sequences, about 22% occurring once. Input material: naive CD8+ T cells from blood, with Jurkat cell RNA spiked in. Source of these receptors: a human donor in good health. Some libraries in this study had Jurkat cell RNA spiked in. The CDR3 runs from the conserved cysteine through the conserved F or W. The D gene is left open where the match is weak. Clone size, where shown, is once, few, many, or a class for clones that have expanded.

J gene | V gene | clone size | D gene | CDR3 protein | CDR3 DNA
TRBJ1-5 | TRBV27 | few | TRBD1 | CASSSGQGAFQPQHF | TGTGCCAGCAGTTCAGGACAGGGGGCTTTTCAGCCCCAGCATTTT
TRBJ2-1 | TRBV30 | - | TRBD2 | CAWSILAGRRNEQFF | TGTGCCTGGAGTATACTAGCGGGAAGACGCAATGAGCAGTTCTTC
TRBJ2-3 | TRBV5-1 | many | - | CASSLRVPGDLHTDTQYF | TGCGCCAGCAGCTTGCGGGTTCCGGGAGACCTCCACACAGATACGCAGTATTTT
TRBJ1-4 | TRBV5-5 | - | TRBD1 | CAISLGQGKEKLFF | TGTGCCATCAGCTTGGGACAGGGGAAGGAAAAACTGTTTTTT
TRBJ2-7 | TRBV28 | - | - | CASTIRRGLYEQYF | TGTGCCAGCACCATCCGGCGGGGGCTCTACGAGCAGTACTTC
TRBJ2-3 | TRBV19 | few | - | CASSIENTDTQYF | TGTGCCAGTAGTATAGAGAATACAGATACGCAGTATTTT
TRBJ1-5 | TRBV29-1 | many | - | CSVKQGWGQPQHF | TGCAGCGTTAAACAGGGATGGGGTCAGCCCCAGCATTTT
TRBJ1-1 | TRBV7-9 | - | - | CASSFRLYEAFF | TGTGCCAGCAGCTTCCGTCTCTATGAAGCTTTCTTT
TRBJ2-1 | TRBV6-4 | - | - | CASSVNSYNEQFF | TGTGCCAGCAGTGTAAACAGCTACAATGAGCAGTTCTTC
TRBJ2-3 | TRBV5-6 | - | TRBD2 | CASERETDTQYF | TGTGCCAGCGAGCGGGAGACAGATACGCAGTATTTT
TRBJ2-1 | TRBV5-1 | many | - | CASSLANGPPQEQFF | TGCGCCAGCAGCTTGGCCAACGGGCCCCCCCAAGAGCAGTTCTTC
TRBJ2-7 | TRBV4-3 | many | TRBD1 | CASSQVRTGNDEQYF | TGCGCCAGCAGCCAAGTCAGGACAGGGAACGACGAGCAGTACTTC
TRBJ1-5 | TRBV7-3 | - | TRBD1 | CASSPPRDREWSNQPQHF | TGTGCCAGCAGCCCCCCCCGGGACAGGGAGTGGAGCAATCAGCCCCAGCATTTT
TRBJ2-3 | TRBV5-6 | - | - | CASSLDGNWEPDTQYF | TGTGCCAGCAGCTTGGATGGCAATTGGGAGCCAGATACGCAGTATTTT
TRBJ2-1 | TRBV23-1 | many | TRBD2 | CASSLSGRAYNEQFF | TGCGCCAGCAGTCTCAGCGGGAGGGCCTACAATGAGCAGTTCTTC